This TCR beta chain comes out of a study of T cell changes during pregnancy in multiple sclerosis. The germline gives CDR1 LNHDA, CDR2 SQIVND (reference sequence). This CDR3 has 15 residues. The V and J ends lost 2 bases and 5 bases, in that order; junction bases with no gene match: 3. TCRdb's copy holds only in-frame clones and misses some; the assay was immunoSEQ multiplex PCR. Of over 12,000 clones listed, 65% to 90% are singletons. V and J are TRBV19 and TRBJ1-6, with 7 bases matching TRBD1. This specimen consisted of CD8+ T cells from peripheral blood mononuclear cells, obtained in the first trimester of pregnancy. The sequence was collected from a female donor with multiple sclerosis, enrolled in a pregnancy study. CDR3 region: CASSIRDRDNSPLHF. The CDR3 nucleotides are TGTGCCAGTAGTATACGGGACAGAGATAATTCACCCCTCCACTTT.